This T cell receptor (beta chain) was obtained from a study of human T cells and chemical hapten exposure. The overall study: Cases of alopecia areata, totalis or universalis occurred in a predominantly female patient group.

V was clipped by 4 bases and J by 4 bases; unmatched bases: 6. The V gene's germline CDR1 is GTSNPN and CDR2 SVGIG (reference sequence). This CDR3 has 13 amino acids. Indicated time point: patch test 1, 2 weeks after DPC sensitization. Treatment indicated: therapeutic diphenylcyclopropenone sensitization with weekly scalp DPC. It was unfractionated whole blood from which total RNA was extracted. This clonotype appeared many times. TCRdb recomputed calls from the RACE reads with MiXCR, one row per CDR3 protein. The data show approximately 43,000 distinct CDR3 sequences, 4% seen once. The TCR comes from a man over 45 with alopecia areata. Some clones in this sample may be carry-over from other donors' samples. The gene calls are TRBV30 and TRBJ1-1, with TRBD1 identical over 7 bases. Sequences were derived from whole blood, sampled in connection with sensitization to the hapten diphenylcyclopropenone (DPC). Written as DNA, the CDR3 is TGTGCCTGGAATCGCAACAGGGGCACTGAAGCTTTCTTT. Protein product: CAWNRNRGTEAFF.